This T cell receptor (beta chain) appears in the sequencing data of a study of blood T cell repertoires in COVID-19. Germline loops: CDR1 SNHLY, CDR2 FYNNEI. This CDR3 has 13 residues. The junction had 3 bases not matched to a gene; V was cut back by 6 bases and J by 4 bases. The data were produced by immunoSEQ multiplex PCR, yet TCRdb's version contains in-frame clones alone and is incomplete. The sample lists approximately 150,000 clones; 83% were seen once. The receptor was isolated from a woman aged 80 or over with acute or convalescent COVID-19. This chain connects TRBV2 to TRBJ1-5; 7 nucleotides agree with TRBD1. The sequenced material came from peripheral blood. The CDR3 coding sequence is TGTGCCAGCAGGGGACAGAGAAATCAGCCCCAGCATTTT. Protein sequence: CASRGQRNQPQHF.